The clone carrying this TCR beta chain came up a few times. The antigen is undetermined. The PCR was carried out with 60 Vbeta primers and 13 Jbeta primers. Assay: immunoSEQ multiplex PCR; the TCRdb copy retains only in-frame clones and omits some. Of 100,000 or so clones in the sample, about 16% were seen once. The sample originates from a study of cytomegalovirus exposure and HLA in healthy donors. Study results and caveats: TRBV6-2, TRBV6-3 and other indistinguishable V segments were excluded.

This CDR3 is built from 15 residues. V shed 1 base, J shed 3 bases, and the junction held 5 bases outside the gene matches. The germline gives CDR1 SGHKS, CDR2 YYEKEE (reference sequence). Material: PBMCs. The receptor comes from a female donor in good health and CMV-seronegative. The chain uses TRBV5-5 and TRBJ2-3; 7 nucleotides line up with TRBD1. The DNA of the CDR3 is TGTGCCAGCAGCTTGACCGGGACAGCTACAGATACGCAGTATTTT. Translated, it gives CASSLTGTATDTQYF.